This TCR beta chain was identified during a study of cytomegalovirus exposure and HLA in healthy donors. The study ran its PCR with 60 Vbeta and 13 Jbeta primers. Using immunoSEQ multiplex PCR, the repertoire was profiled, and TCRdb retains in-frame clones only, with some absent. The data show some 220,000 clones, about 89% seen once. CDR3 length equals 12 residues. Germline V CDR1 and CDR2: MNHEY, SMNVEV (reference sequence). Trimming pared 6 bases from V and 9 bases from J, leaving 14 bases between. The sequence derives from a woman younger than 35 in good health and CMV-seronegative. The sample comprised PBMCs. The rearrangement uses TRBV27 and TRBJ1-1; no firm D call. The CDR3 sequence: CASRNTGSQAFF. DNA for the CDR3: TGTGCCAGCAGAAATACCGGGAGCCAAGCTTTCTTT.